This T cell receptor beta chain was identified during a study of human T cells and chemical hapten exposure. One entry per CDR3 protein, called by TCRdb with MiXCR from the RACE reads. This sample has roughly 90,000 distinct CDR3 sequences, with 11% found just once. The time point denotes: patch test 3, about 24 weeks after DPC sensitization. The sample's treatment: therapeutic diphenylcyclopropenone sensitization with weekly scalp DPC. This clonotype originated in a woman aged 25 to 39 with alopecia areata. Some clones in this sample may be carry-over from other donors' samples. This specimen consisted of whole blood, obtained in connection with sensitization to the hapten diphenylcyclopropenone (DPC).

The CDR3 DNA is TGTGCCAGCAGCCGTGGGACAGAACTAGCCAAAAACATTCAGTACTTC. Translation: CASSRGTELAKNIQYF. The chain uses TRBV5-5 and TRBJ2-4; TRBD1 aligns across 7 bases. J gave up 0 bases and V 4 bases, and 7 bases lay outside the gene matches. The germline V gene has CDR1 SGHKS and CDR2 YYEKEE (reference sequence). The CDR3 loop spans 16 amino acids.